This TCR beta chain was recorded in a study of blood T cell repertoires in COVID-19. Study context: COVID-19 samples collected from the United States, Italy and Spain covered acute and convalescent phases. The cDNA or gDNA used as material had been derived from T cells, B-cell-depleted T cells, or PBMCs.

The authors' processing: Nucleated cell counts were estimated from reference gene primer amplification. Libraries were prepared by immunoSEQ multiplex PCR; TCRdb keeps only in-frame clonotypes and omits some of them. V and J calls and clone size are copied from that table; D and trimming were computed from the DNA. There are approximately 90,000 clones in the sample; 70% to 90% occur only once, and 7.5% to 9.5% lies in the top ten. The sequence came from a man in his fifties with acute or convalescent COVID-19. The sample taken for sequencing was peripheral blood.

The CDR3 sequence: CASSLGDKYEQYF. In nucleotides, the CDR3 is TGCGCCAGCAGCTTAGGGGACAAGTACGAGCAGTACTTC. The V and J genes are TRBV5-1 and TRBJ2-7; D is possibly TRBD1 (6 bases). CDR3 length: 13 amino acids. V was shortened by 2 bases and J by 4 bases, with 10 bases between the two germline ends. Germline V gene data show CDR1 as SGHRS and CDR2 as YFSETQ.